This TCR beta chain derives from a study of shared clonotypes between healthy human individuals. Generated by immunoSEQ multiplex PCR, the TCRdb table keeps only in-frame clones and is missing some. The sample comprises 2 million to 3 million clones, roughly nine tenths of which are singletons, and around 0.15% rests with the top ten. In germline, CDR1 is SGDLS, CDR2 YYNGEE. V shed 2 bases and J shed 1 base, with 6 bases lying between them. CDR3 length equals 13 residues. On this clone itself: At the DNA level, this CDR3 is encoded by other sequences in the same sample as well.

The source material was naive CD4+ T cells sorted from blood. Subset noted: CD45RA+ positively selected. This clonotype originated in a man aged 18 to 29 in good health. The chain is built from TRBV9 and TRBJ1-1, with TRBD1 as a possible D gene (6 bases). Here the CDR3 DNA reads TGTGCCAGCAGCGTGACAGGGAACACTGAAGCTTTCTTT. Translation gives CASSVTGNTEAFF.